There are a few counts of the clone carrying this TCR beta chain. V lost 8 bases to trimming and J lost 4 bases, with 14 bases between them. The CDR3 sequence is 13 residues long. Germline V lookup: CDR1 SGHVS, CDR2 FQNEAQ. The sample originates from a study of early T cells in non-severe SARS-CoV-2 infection. Each CDR3 protein gets one entry after TCRdb re-called the 5' RACE reads with MiXCR. This table holds some 60,000 distinct CDR3 sequences, around 13% found once. The TCR comes from an adult who was a healthcare worker with PCR-confirmed SARS-CoV-2 infection or an uninfected control (not recorded which). The chain couples TRBV7-8 to TRBJ1-1; D might be TRBD1 (5 bases). Sequenced material: whole blood, taken at baseline. The CDR3 sequence: CASAPRQGTEAFF. The CDR3 coding sequence is TGTGCCAGCGCGCCTCGGCAGGGCACTGAAGCTTTCTTT.